The next 30 T cell receptor beta chains were all read from a single sample in a study of blood T cell repertoires in COVID-19 (dated by TCRdb to the early 2020s). The library relied on the immunoSEQ multiplex PCR assay. This immuneACCESS table, as held by TCRdb, lists in-frame sequences with V and J called but not all clones. Of the missing ones, under half trace to an unresolved V gene in checked studies; the others have no known cause. In this sample the table shows some 350,000 clones, 91% of which occur a single time. In total, the top ten clones hold more than 3% of the sample. Sequencing used peripheral blood. The receptors here all came from a woman aged 18-29 years who had recovered from COVID-19.

The chain uses TRBV19 and TRBJ2-4; TRBD1 matches at 7 bases. Germline CDR1 reads LNHDA; CDR2 reads SQIVND (reference sequence). V dropped 3 bases and J dropped 9; count of bases not matched to a gene: 8. CDR3 length: 14 amino acids. The chain's CDR3 is CASSIQGQRSIQYF. As DNA, the CDR3 is TGTGCCAGTAGTATTCAGGGACAGAGGTCCATTCAGTACTTC.

The rearrangement links TRBV9 to TRBJ2-1, with D possibly matching TRBD2 (6 bases). Germline V CDR1 and CDR2: SGDLS, YYNGEE. The CDR3 sequence is 15 residues long. Trimming cost V 3 bases and J 8 bases, with 18 bases left between them. The CDR3 loop is CASSALPGPGDEQFF. CDR3 nucleotides: TGTGCCAGCAGCGCCCTGCCGGGGCCGGGGGATGAGCAGTTCTTC.

The CDR3 nucleotides read TGTGCCAGCAGTTACAATGAGGATCAGCCCCAGCATTTT. As protein: CASSYNEDQPQHF. The chain carries TRBV7-2 and TRBJ1-5; D is undetermined. From germline, CDR1 is SGHTA and CDR2 FQGNSA. The CDR3 runs 13 residues. Between the trimmed V and J ends, which lost 6 bases and 5 bases, there was a span of 11 bases.

The V and J genes are TRBV6-2 or TRBV6-3 and TRBJ1-5; tentatively, D is TRBD1 (5 bases). The CDR3 totals 14 residues. Trimming pared 2 bases from V and 6 bases from J, leaving 11 bases between. Looked up from germline, CDR1 is MNHEY and CDR2 is SVGEGT. CDR3 protein: CASSYNRGSQPQHF. The CDR3 DNA reads TGTGCCAGCAGTTACAATAGGGGTAGTCAGCCCCAGCATTTT.

CDR3: CAWSSGQQNGYTF. CDR3 DNA: TGTGCCTGGAGCTCGGGACAGCAGAATGGCTACACCTTC. The chain joins TRBV30 to TRBJ1-2; 7 bases map to TRBD1. CDR1 and CDR2 (germline): GTSNPN, SVGIG (reference sequence). The CDR3 runs to 13 residues. The ends lost 3 bases at V and 6 bases at J; junction bases unmatched: 7.

The V call is TRBV11-3, the J call TRBJ1-1; 7 bases are shared with TRBD1. This CDR3 comprises 15 residues. The J segment lost 3 bases and the V segment lost 4 bases, leaving 8 bases of the junction unmatched. Germline loops: CDR1 SGHNT, CDR2 YENEEA. CDR3 coding DNA: TGTGCCAGCAGCTATCACAGGGGAAGTGACACTGAAGCTTTCTTT. The encoded protein is CASSYHRGSDTEAFF. Full variable domain (rest looked up from reference TRBV11-3 and TRBJ1-1): EAGVVQSPRYKIIEKKQPVAFWCNPISGHNTLYWYLQNLGQGPELLIRYENEEAVDDSQLPKDRFSAERLKGVDSTLKIQPAELGDSAVYLCASSYHRGSDTEAFFGQGTRLTVV.

This clone has just one count. The J gene is TRBJ1-6, the V gene TRBV13, with D hard to call. V was cut by 5 bases and J by 6 bases, with 5 bases left in between. Germline-derived CDR1 and CDR2 are PRHDT and FYEKMQ (reference sequence). The CDR3 has 12 amino acids. The CDR3 protein is CASSNSNSPLHF. The DNA of the CDR3 is TGTGCCAGCAGCAACTCTAATTCACCCCTCCACTTT.

The chain carries TRBV15 and TRBJ2-2; maybe TRBD1 (6 bases). V lost 0 bases, J lost 4 bases, and 12 bases lay in between. The CDR3 is 16 amino acids. Germline loops: CDR1 LNHNV, CDR2 YYDKDF (reference sequence). The CDR3 is CATSRDGGSSTGELFF. The CDR3 nucleotides read TGTGCCACCAGCAGAGATGGGGGCTCGAGCACCGGGGAGCTGTTTTTT.

The V gene is TRBV18, the J gene TRBJ2-1; the match to TRBD2 covers 11 bases. Looked up from germline, CDR1 is KGHSH and CDR2 is LQKENI. The CDR3 is made up of 16 amino acids. The trim removed 6 bases at V and 13 bases at J, leaving 17 bases unmatched. As DNA, the CDR3 is TGTGCCAGCTCGCCCCCTAGCGGGAGGATCGACGGAAAACAGTTCTTC. Its protein is CASSPPSGRIDGKQFF.

The sample holds a few counts of this clone. The rearrangement uses TRBV18 and TRBJ2-1; tentatively, D is TRBD1 (5 bases). The germline V gene encodes CDR1 KGHSH and CDR2 LQKENI. Trimming took 4 bases from V and 8 from J, leaving 21 bases between them. CDR3 length: 16 amino acids. CDR3 protein: CASSRTQGSLRDEQFF. The CDR3 DNA follows: TGTGCCAGCTCACGAACCCAGGGTAGCCTTCGCGATGAGCAGTTCTTC.

The rearrangement joins TRBV27 to TRBJ1-5; 9 positions match TRBD1. There are 14 residues in the CDR3. Germline values: CDR1 MNHEY, CDR2 SMNVEV (reference sequence). The V segment lost 7 bases and the J segment 6 bases; nucleotides outside the gene matches: 7. The CDR3 reads CASNNRGRTQPQHF. CDR3 bases: TGTGCCAGCAACAACAGGGGGCGAACTCAGCCCCAGCATTTT.

This chain uses TRBV5-8 with TRBJ1-2, with a weak D call TRBD1 (6 bases). Germline values: CDR1 SGHTS, CDR2 YDEGEE. The V and J ends lost 3 bases and 0 bases respectively, with 24 bases between them. This CDR3 has 19 residues. CDR3: CASSWGIRDKRYTNYGYTF. CDR3 coding DNA: TGTGCCAGCAGCTGGGGGATCCGGGACAAACGATATACTAACTATGGCTACACCTTC.

This chain connects TRBV7-9 to TRBJ2-1; D possibly corresponds to TRBD2 (6 bases). Trimming stripped 0 bases from V and 3 bases from J, with 15 bases between. The germline CDR1 and CDR2 sequences are SEHNR and FQNEAQ (reference sequence). The CDR3 spans 17 residues. The CDR3 sequence is CASSLAPAGWGYNEQFF. For the CDR3, the DNA is TGTGCCAGCAGCTTAGCGCCGGCGGGATGGGGCTACAATGAGCAGTTCTTC.

This clone was counted only a few times. This sequence joins TRBV6-2 or TRBV6-3 and TRBJ2-2; 12 bases are shared with TRBD2. This CDR3 comprises 19 residues. In germline, CDR1 is MNHEY, CDR2 SVGEGT. V was pared by 6 bases and J by 2 bases, with 13 bases of the junction left unmatched. CDR3 coding DNA: TGTGCCAGCAGCCGAGCCCCCGGACTAGCGGGATTCAACACCGGGGAGCTGTTTTTT. It is translated as CASSRAPGLAGFNTGELFF.

The rearrangement uses TRBV4-2 and TRBJ2-1, with D perhaps matching TRBD2 (5 bases). This CDR3 comprises 20 residues. From germline, CDR1 is LGHNA and CDR2 YNFKEQ. The ends were cut back, 6 bases at V and 4 bases at J, with 31 bases in the middle. The CDR3 DNA sequence: TGTGCCAGCAGACAACAGTACCCGCTAGAATTCGGAGGTAGATACAATGAGCAGTTCTTC. Its translation: CASRQQYPLEFGGRYNEQFF.

V gene TRBV5-1 combines with J gene TRBJ1-4; D might be TRBD1 (5 bases). Germline V gene lookup returns CDR1 SGHRS and CDR2 YFSETQ. The CDR3 spans 13 residues. Trimming removed 0 bases at V and 6 bases at J, with 6 bases between. The CDR3 loop reads CASSLAGYEKLFF. The CDR3 DNA follows: TGCGCCAGCAGCTTGGCAGGGTATGAAAAACTGTTTTTT.

V gene TRBV5-1 combines with J gene TRBJ1-1; D may be TRBD1 (6 bases). Germline values: CDR1 SGHRS, CDR2 YFSETQ. The CDR3 covers 15 residues. V lost 4 bases and J lost 3, with 16 bases in between. The CDR3 region has the DNA TGCGCCAGCAGCCCGGGGTACAGGGTTGACACTGAAGCTTTCTTT. Translating gives CASSPGYRVDTEAFF. Full variable domain (rest looked up from reference TRBV5-1 and TRBJ1-1): KAGVTQTPRYLIKTRGQQVTLSCSPISGHRSVSWYQQTPGQGLQFLFEYFSETQRNKGNFPGRFSGRQFSNSRSEMNVSTLELGDSALYLCASSPGYRVDTEAFFGQGTRLTVV.

V is TRBV7-9 and J is TRBJ1-2; no firm D call. Trimming pared 6 bases from V and 0 bases from J, leaving 17 bases between. Germline-derived CDR1 and CDR2 are SEHNR and FQNEAQ (reference sequence). The length of the CDR3 is 16 residues. CDR3 bases: TGTGCCAGCAGTTTCCTGGGCGCCGGCCCTAACTATGGCTACACCTTC. This gives the protein CASSFLGAGPNYGYTF.

The gene calls are TRBV14 and TRBJ2-1, with D maybe TRBD2 (5 bases). Germline V gives CDR1 SGHDN, CDR2 FVKESK. V was shortened by 3 bases and J by 10 bases, with 7 bases between the two germline ends. The length of the CDR3 is 11 residues. The CDR3: CASSQGGEQFF. The CDR3 DNA reads as TGTGCCAGCAGCCAGGGCGGGGAGCAGTTCTTC.

The V and J genes are TRBV19 and TRBJ2-1, with 8 bases lining up with TRBD2. Germline CDR1 and CDR2: LNHDA and SQIVND (reference sequence). V trimming: 5 bases; J trimming: 9 bases; junction bases outside the gene matches: 3. This CDR3 region has 12 residues. The CDR3 spells CASSGLAGEQFF. The CDR3 nucleotides are TGTGCCAGTAGTGGACTAGCTGGTGAGCAGTTCTTC.

The V call is TRBV25-1, the J call TRBJ1-4; D possibly corresponds to TRBD1 (5 bases). V was cut by 2 bases and J by 7 bases, with 14 bases left in between. The CDR3 length is 15 residues. CDR1 is MGHDK, CDR2 SYGVNS, per germline. The CDR3, as DNA: TGTGCCAGCAGTGAAATCAAACCAGGGTTTGAAAAACTGTTTTTT. Translated: CASSEIKPGFEKLFF.

V gene TRBV6-5 combines with J gene TRBJ2-7; 9 bases map to TRBD2. The CDR3 runs 15 residues. J lost 1 base, V lost 6 bases, and 7 bases had no gene match. CDR1 and CDR2 (germline): MNHEY, SVGAGI. The CDR3: CASSLTSGQSYEQYV. In nucleotides, the CDR3 is TGTGCCAGCAGCTTAACTAGCGGGCAATCCTACGAGCAGTACGTC.

This clone was observed once. The rearrangement joins TRBV7-9 to TRBJ2-5; a weak D match, TRBD2 (6 bases). Looked up from germline, CDR1 is SEHNR and CDR2 is FQNEAQ (reference sequence). With 4 bases removed from V and 5 bases from J, the gap between germline ends came to 23 bases. The CDR3 totals 17 residues. CDR3 protein: CASSSTGTRYPSETQYF. The CDR3 nucleotides are TGTGCCAGCAGCTCCACGGGGACTCGGTATCCATCGGAGACCCAGTACTTC.

This sequence joins TRBV15 and TRBJ2-3; D is unresolved. Germline V gene data show CDR1 as LNHNV and CDR2 as YYDKDF (reference sequence). The CDR3 totals 14 residues. V shed 1 base and J shed 2 bases, with 7 bases lying between them. The CDR3 region has the DNA TGTGCCACCAGCAGAGCCCCAAACACAGATACGCAGTATTTT. This codes for CATSRAPNTDTQYF. The full variable domain, rest sourced from reference TRBV15 and TRBJ2-3, is DAMVIQNPRYQVTQFGKPVTLSCSQTLNHNVMYWYQQKSSQAPKLLFHYYDKDFNNEADTPDNFQSRRPNTSFCFLDIRSPGLGDTAMYLCATSRAPNTDTQYFGPGTRLTVL.

Turning to this clone: Other DNA sequences in this sample translate to the same CDR3. This rearrangement joins TRBV24-1 to TRBJ1-3; weak D call: TRBD1 (6 bases). V lost 2 bases and J 0 bases, leaving 7 bases between the germline ends. The germline gives CDR1 KGHDR, CDR2 SFDVKD. CDR3 length: 15 amino acids. The CDR3 DNA is TGTGCCACCAGTGATTCCAGGGGCTCTGGAAACACCATATATTTT. It yields the protein CATSDSRGSGNTIYF.

The V gene is TRBV24-1, the J gene TRBJ1-1; D might be TRBD1 (6 bases). The germline CDR1 and CDR2 sequences are KGHDR and SFDVKD. Trimming took off 7 bases at V and 5 bases at J, with 16 bases between the two ends. CDR3 length equals 14 residues. CDR3 protein: CATRAQGQVTEAFF. CDR3 nucleotide sequence: TGTGCCACCAGGGCTCAGGGGCAGGTAACTGAAGCTTTCTTT.

This clone showed up just a few times. The chain carries TRBV30 and TRBJ1-2; possible D gene TRBD1, 5 bases. CDR1 GTSNPN and CDR2 SVGIG come from the germline V gene (reference sequence). This CDR3 is built from 14 residues. The ends were cut back, 1 base at V and 5 bases at J, with 14 bases in the middle. The CDR3 reads CAWSAGHGDYGYTF. The CDR3, as DNA: TGTGCCTGGAGTGCTGGACACGGAGATTATGGCTACACCTTC.

V gene TRBV4-2 combines with J gene TRBJ1-3; 9 bases are shared with TRBD1. V lost 1 base and J lost 2; bases outside the gene matches: 0. The CDR3 has 15 residues. CDR1 LGHNA and CDR2 YNFKEQ come from the germline V gene. The CDR3: CASSQGTGAGNTIYF. The CDR3, as DNA: TGTGCCAGCAGCCAAGGGACAGGGGCTGGAAACACCATATATTTT.

This chain connects TRBV6-6 to TRBJ1-2, with 7 bases that match TRBD1. With V trimmed by 6 bases and J by 3 bases, 13 bases remained unmatched. The CDR3 is made up of 16 amino acids. The germline V gene encodes CDR1 MNHNY and CDR2 SVGAGI (reference sequence). This chain's CDR3 is CASSLTTRQGHYGYTF. CDR3 sequence (DNA): TGTGCCAGCAGCCTCACTACCAGACAGGGACACTATGGCTACACCTTC.

This sequence joins TRBV6-5 and TRBJ1-1; D remains unclear. The V end lost 2 bases, the J end lost 5 bases, and 18 bases lay between the germline ends. Germline V CDR1 and CDR2: MNHEY, SVGAGI. The CDR3 has 16 residues. CDR3 amino acids: CASSYLYSSGRTEAFF. The CDR3 coding sequence is TGTGCCAGCAGTTACCTATACAGCAGCGGGCGGACTGAAGCTTTCTTT.